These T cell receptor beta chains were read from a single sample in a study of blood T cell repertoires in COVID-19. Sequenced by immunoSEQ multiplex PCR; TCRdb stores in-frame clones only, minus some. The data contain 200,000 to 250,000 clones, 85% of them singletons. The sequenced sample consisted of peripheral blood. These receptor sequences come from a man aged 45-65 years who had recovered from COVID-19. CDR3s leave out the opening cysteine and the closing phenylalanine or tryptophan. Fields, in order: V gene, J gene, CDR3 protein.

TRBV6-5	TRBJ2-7	ASSSLGRGLYEQY
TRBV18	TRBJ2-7	ASSPPDREYEQY
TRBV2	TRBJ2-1	ASSERASIYNEQF
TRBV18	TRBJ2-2	ASSPWTGGASGELF
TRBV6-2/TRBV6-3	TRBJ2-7	ASSYPARGYEQY
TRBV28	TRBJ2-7	ASRGTSFWGYEQY
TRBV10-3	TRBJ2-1	AISLLAGDPHNEQF
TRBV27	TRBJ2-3	ASRPAGGERTDTQY
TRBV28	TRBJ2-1	ASNPGLAGGPGHEQF
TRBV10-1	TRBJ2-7	ASSDLGQGLREQY
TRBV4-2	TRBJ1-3	ASSQGQGSAGNTIY
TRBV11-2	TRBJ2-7	ASSLAGKPTSGRHEQY
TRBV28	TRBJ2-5	ASSMGLAGNQETQY
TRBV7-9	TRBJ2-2	ASSKQGYGELF
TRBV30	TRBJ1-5	AWRTPQGGQPQH
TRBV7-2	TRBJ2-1	ASSLGPGEQF
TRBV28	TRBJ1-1	ASITGQGEAF
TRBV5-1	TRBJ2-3	ASSPTTGFRTDTQY
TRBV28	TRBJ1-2	ASSPNRGIVT
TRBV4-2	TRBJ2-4	ASSQDAAGGPVKNIQY
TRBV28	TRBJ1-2	ASSLFSGGGYGYT
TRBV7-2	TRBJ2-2	ASSLYGRAVTGELF
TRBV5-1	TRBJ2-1	ASSRGLAGVYNEQF
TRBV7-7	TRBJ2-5	ASSRAGQGTETQY
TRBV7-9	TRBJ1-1	ASSLVEGTEAF
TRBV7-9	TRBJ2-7	ASSFPGGPYEQY
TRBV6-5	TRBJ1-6	ATTGTYNSPLH
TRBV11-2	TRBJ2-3	ASMVSGTPFRRTDTQY
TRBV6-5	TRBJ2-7	ASSRQETEREQY
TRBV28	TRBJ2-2	ASSLLAAPRTGELF
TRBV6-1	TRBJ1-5	ASSEVAPGQPQH
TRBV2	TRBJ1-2	ASSDAGANGYT
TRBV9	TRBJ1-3	ASSVGGTGAGNTIY
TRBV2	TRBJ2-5	ASGLRETQY
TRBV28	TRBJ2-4	ASSLGGAVRDIQY
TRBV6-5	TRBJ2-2	ASRRGGRAGGELF
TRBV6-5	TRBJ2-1	ASSYSGTGANEQF
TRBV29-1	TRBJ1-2	SVHLDRVNYGYT
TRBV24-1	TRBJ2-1	ATSVTNSYNEQF
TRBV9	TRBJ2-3	ASSVDGRGTDTQY
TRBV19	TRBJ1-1	ASKKGDTEAF
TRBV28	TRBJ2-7	ASSFVAGGTYEQY
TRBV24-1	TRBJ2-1	ATSDSGFGRYNEQF
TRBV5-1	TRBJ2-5	ASSLGTPGGETQY
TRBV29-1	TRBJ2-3	SVGRQGDTQY
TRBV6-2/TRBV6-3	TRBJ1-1	ASSRDRDMNTEAF
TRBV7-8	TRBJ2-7	ASSRDRGPPLSYEQY